A single sample is the source of the 2 T cell receptor beta chains below, sequenced in a study of read filtering for tumor transcriptome and immune sequencing. From around 440 ng of RNA, a library with molecular barcoded alpha/delta and beta/gamma adaptors was made. TCRdb called the reads again in MiXCR, with one record for every CDR3 protein. Found here are tens of thousands of distinct CDR3 sequences, under 25% of them singletons; the top ten hold about 17%. The sample comprised a population of CD138-negative cells sorted from bone marrow. The source of these receptors is a donor aged 40 or older with multiple myeloma.

This clonotype was found many times. V usage is TRBV7-2 and J usage is TRBJ2-5; a possible D gene is TRBD1 (5 bases). The CDR3 is 15 amino acids. V lost 1 base, J lost 5 bases, and 14 bases lay in between. The germline V gene encodes CDR1 SGHTA and CDR2 FQGNSA. In nucleotides, the CDR3 is TGTGCCAGCAGCTTAGAGGGCAGGGCGACGGAGACCCAGTACTTC. This sequence encodes CASSLEGRATETQYF.

This clonotype was counted ten times or more. V usage is TRBV7-6 and J usage is TRBJ2-7; a weak D match, TRBD2 (8 bases). The germline V and J ends were trimmed by 6 bases and 3 bases, with 21 bases remaining between them. Germline values: CDR1 SGHVS, CDR2 FNYEAQ. The CDR3 is 16 residues long. The DNA for the CDR3 is TGTGCCAGCAGTGACCCCAGGGGGACTAGAAGCTACGAGCAGTACTTC. It specifies CASSDPRGTRSYEQYF.